This T cell receptor beta chain comes out of a study of T cells after yellow fever vaccination (dated by TCRdb to between 2019 and 2020). About the investigation overall: Libraries from fractions with low cell numbers were prepared with the SMART-Seq v4 Ultra Low Input RNA kit. The cohort comprised two healthy male donors, one aged 18 to 30 and one aged 30 to 40 years. Bulk PBMC replicates and cell subsets were isolated from blood drawn at multiple timepoints before and after both primary and secondary immunization. To track T-cell clones before and after primary and booster YFV17D yellow fever vaccination, bulk TCR alpha and beta repertoires were sequenced longitudinally. Study-level results and caveats: Because only two donors were included in the study, the extent to which the findings can be generalized is limited. The secondary T-cell response was weaker than the primary response but faster, peaking on day 5 instead of day 15. Most clones expanded after primary vaccination were re-detected after the booster (96% of CD4 and around 88% of CD8), suggesting broad memory maintenance. A small share of clonotypes occurred in both CD4 and CD8 compartments, likely arising from convergent recombination. FACS-sorted repertoires could contain abundant contaminating clonotypes from the bulk population, so computational filtering was required.

With regard to this clonotype: What antigen it recognizes has not been identified. Per-base qualities were not stored, and no clone one base away is much larger.

At the junction V is shortened by 6 bases and J by 4 bases; bases outside the gene matches: 4. The CDR3 covers 15 residues, taking in both the cysteine and the phenylalanine. The kept DNA is CDR3 alone, 45 bases in frame from the first base. In the germline V gene, CDR1 corresponds to SNHLY and CDR2 to FYNNEI. The sample's treatment or condition label, in plain terms: live attenuated yellow fever vaccine strain. At every blood-draw timepoint, two biological replicates of bulk PBMCs were collected. A standard Ficoll-Paque protocol was used to isolate PBMCs from peripheral blood. RNA was extracted with TriZol from bulk PBMCs, CD4 and CD8 fractions, and dextramer-positive and dextramer-negative fractions. The sequencing machine was an Illumina NovaSeq 6000. TCR cDNA was synthesized by 5'RACE template switching, which introduced a universal primer site and unique molecular identifiers. Priming for cDNA synthesis came from both the TCR alpha and TCR beta constant segments. Libraries were amplified in two PCR steps, with sample barcodes and sequencing adapters added in the second step. Sequencing of libraries was done on Illumina HiSeq 2500 (2x100 bp) or NovaSeq (2x150 bp). The published analysis was carried out like this. MIGEC was used to demultiplex reads and collapse the reads into UMI consensus sequences, and MiXCR was used for V(D)J alignment. Vaccine-responding clonotypes were identified with edgeR using replicate PBMC samples, with FDR below 0.01 and a log2 fold change above 5 up to day 15 being required. Each bulk clonotype received a CD4 or CD8 identity based on whether the sequenced CD4 or CD8 repertoire contained that clonotype at higher abundance. TCRdb reprocessing: public reads trimmed at Q25 with fastp, clones called with MiXCR, in-frame beta chains kept. Every entry covers one CDR3 protein and lists the most common genes and DNA from its rows. The V and J calls reflect TCRdb's pipeline rather than the authors' work. The sample contains some 420,000 distinct CDR3 sequences, roughly a sixth of them found a single time. Of the sample, over 15% is held by the ten largest clones.

Sequenced here: PBMCs, sampled before the yellow fever booster vaccination. The chain uses TRBV2 and TRBJ2-1; 12 nucleotides in the junction match TRBD2. The sequence came from a man younger than 30 who received the YFV17D yellow fever vaccine. The sequenced DNA: TGTGCCAGCAGAGAGACTAGCGGGGGTTACAATGAGCAGTTCTTC. Its amino acids are CASRETSGGYNEQFF.